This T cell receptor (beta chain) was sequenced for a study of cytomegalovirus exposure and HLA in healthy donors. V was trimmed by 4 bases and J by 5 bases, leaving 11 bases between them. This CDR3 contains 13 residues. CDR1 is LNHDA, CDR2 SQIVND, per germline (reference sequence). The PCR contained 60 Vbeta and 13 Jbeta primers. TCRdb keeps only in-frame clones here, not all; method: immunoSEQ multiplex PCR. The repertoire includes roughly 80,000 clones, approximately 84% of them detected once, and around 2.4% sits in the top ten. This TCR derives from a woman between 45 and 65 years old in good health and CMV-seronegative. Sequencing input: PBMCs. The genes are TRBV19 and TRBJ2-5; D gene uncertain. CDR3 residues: CASSSRNTETQYF. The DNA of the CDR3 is TGTGCCAGTAGTAGCCGTAACACGGAGACCCAGTACTTC.